This TCR beta chain was sequenced for a study of cytomegalovirus exposure and HLA in healthy donors (dated by TCRdb to the late 2010s). Background for the entire study: According to an earlier analysis of 587 of the donors, 150 million to 200 million T cells yielded over 90 million unique TCR beta sequences and around 280 Gb of sequence data. Approximately 310 gigabases of sequencing data and tens of millions of unique TCR sequences were included in an early release covering about 700 HLA-typed donors. The genetic ancestry cluster associated with self-reported Caucasian donors included 81% of the roughly 400 genotyped donors. The aim of the study was to test whether cataloging public T cell receptors could identify signatures of past pathogen exposure. The study used immunosequencing to profile the T cell repertoires of 666 subjects and linked those repertoires to cytomegalovirus serostatus. A separate validation cohort of over a hundred different subjects was used in addition to the approximately 700-subject first cohort. To predict cytomegalovirus infection status, the study combined high-throughput TCR immunosequencing, statistical association of individual TCRs with disease status, and machine learning. A later analysis re-examined previously published TCR beta repertoires from more than 600 donors and added high-resolution HLA genotyping to investigate patterns of TCR occurrence. The later analysis used no new phenotypic data to find candidate immune exposures, relying instead on TCR beta sequences and their occurrence across donors. To decide whether each TCR beta V gene segment behaved as functional or pseudogenic, an earlier analysis of some 600 of the donors relied on high-throughput TCR beta sequencing. Donor age, sex, ethnicity and CMV serostatus were compiled alongside the repertoire data. A later genetic analysis took genome-wide SNP genotypes for about three fifths of the roughly 670 donors and used that subset as a discovery cohort. All discovery cohort repertoires had been generated using a single sequencing platform. Class I and class II HLA loci were covered by the typing at four-digit resolution. The number of donors typed differed by locus, with 629-630 for A, B, C, DRB1 and DQB1, 522 for DQA1, 606 for DPA1, and under 490 for DPB1. Several DR-DQ haplotypes were handled as single units for association and clustering because linkage in the cohort was strong. Among some 400 genotyped donors of the cohort, an average of 235,054 unique TCR beta nucleotide sequences were sequenced per donor, about a sixth of them non-productive. Findings and caveats that apply to the study as a whole: It was suggested by the authors that the approach could potentially be generalized to other disease states and immunological phenotypes. A cluster of highly shared sequence variants was judged likely to be a technical artifact of the sequencing pipeline. Roughly uniform sequencing depth across donors was assumed in presence/absence analyses, although this assumption may not hold. According to a later analysis, TCR association rates differed among HLA loci, with DRB1 alleles showing the most associated TCRs and HLA-C alleles showing the fewest. In vitro tests confirmed that a few of the cytomegalovirus-associated TCR beta chains recognize cytomegalovirus antigens. The classifier was reported to diagnose cytomegalovirus status with high specificity and sensitivity in both the original cohort and the validation cohort. When HLA alleles, especially DR and DQ, strongly co-occurred, attributing TCR associations to individual alleles was difficult. A further reported finding was that TCR beta sequences accurately predicted the HLA-A and HLA-B alleles for most subjects in the first cohort. In this cohort, only TCR beta chains were sequenced, and detectable features were limited by the absence of alpha or paired-chain data. Several of the top co-occurrence clusters appeared to be linked to parvovirus B19, influenza, CMV and Epstein-Barr virus, according to a later analysis. According to a later genetic analysis, donors in an Asian-associated ancestry cluster had fewer N-insertions in productive TCRs than the approximately 670-donor mean. For the cohort, immune exposure information was limited to CMV serostatus. The study gave a list of some 150 TCR beta chains associated with cytomegalovirus. In a later analysis, most CMV-associated TCR beta chains were found to appear HLA-restricted, with HLA associations seemingly driven largely by CMV exposure. Compared with equally common non-associated chains, HLA-associated TCR beta chains in a later analysis were more clonally expanded and had lower generation probabilities. In a later genetic analysis, a missense DCLRE1C variant was associated with V-gene and J-gene trimming of TCR beta chains, and the association was replicated in an independent cohort. In an earlier analysis of some 550 of the donors, most TCR beta V segments were observed in productive rearrangements about 87% or about 30% of the time, broadly matching IMGT annotations. Because the 87-base-pair reads could not distinguish some IMGT-functional V segments, including TRBV6-2 and TRBV6-3, those segments were excluded. Because counts were too low, roughly 17 rarely observed V segments, including chromosome 9 orphons, were left out of the earlier analysis of 587 of the donors. Correlated functional status among segregating V segments might be attributable to linkage disequilibrium, but an unknown experimental factor could not be ruled out. Because HLA typing was missing for some donors at each locus, association tests included only the typed subset. Across donors, most TCR sequences were observed very rarely, whereas some public TCRs were present in many individuals. In a later analysis, about 16,000 TCR beta sequences were associated with specific HLA alleles at a false discovery rate of 0.05.

The cohort consisted of 670 or so healthy bone marrow donors. Cohort members were all nominally healthy when sampled, although unrecorded immune exposures were likely present. The donor was CMV seronegative and belonged to the group of over 350 seronegative cohort members. Each donor provided a peripheral blood sample, and peripheral blood mononuclear cells were used for TCR beta sequencing. Genomic DNA extraction from the blood cell samples was performed with the Qiagen DNeasy Blood Extraction Kit. Library preparation was by the immunoSEQ multiplex PCR assay. The multiplex PCR relied on a mix of 60 forward primers for TCR Vbeta segments and 13 reverse primers for TCR Jbeta segments. Amplification of the CDR3 region of rearranged TCR beta genes was performed with a multiplex PCR assay on genomic DNA. Amplified TCR beta libraries were sequenced as 87-base-pair reads on the Illumina HiSeq System. The original pipeline was this. A later analysis counted about 80 million unique TCR beta chains across the 700 or so repertoires, and roughly 9.9 million of these chains were shared by at least two donors. Raw reads were error-corrected and collapsed into unique sequences by a nearest-neighbor algorithm in which closely related sequences were merged to remove PCR and sequencing errors. Alignment of CDR3 sequences to IMGT reference sequences was used to assign V, D and J gene segments. For a sequence to be retained, at least a six-nucleotide match to both a V gene segment and a J gene segment was required. A rearrangement was called productive if the CDR3 had no stop codons and remained in frame with V and J, and every other rearrangement was called non-productive. Following IMGT convention, CDR3 was defined as the stretch from the second conserved V-encoded cysteine up to the conserved J-encoded phenylalanine. The earlier analysis of about 560 of the donors excluded any sequence lacking an unambiguous match to a single V gene segment. An earlier analysis of fewer than 650 of the donors classified V segments as functional when productive rearrangements were above 56.7% and as segregating when the standard deviation between donors was above 5%. A statistical classification framework was developed to diagnose cytomegalovirus status using the catalog of TCR beta chain sequences. In a later analysis, V and J genes were assigned by comparing TCR nucleotide sequences against IMGT/GENE-DB human TR gene sequences. In a later analysis, CDR3 sequences and most-parsimonious VDJ recombination scenarios were assigned using the TCRdist pipeline. In a later analysis, each TCR beta chain was defined by its CDR3 amino acid sequence together with its V-gene family, and reads without a unique V-gene family were excluded. As a way to deal with suspected cross-contamination and a sequencing artifact, a later analysis dropped under 600 nucleotide sequences that were highly shared and had low generation probability. In a later analysis, a clonal expansion index for each public chain was calculated from normalized within-repertoire ranks of inferred template counts. In a later analysis, generation probabilities were computed with a VDJ recombination model fitted to out-of-frame rearrangements, and the resulting probabilities were checked against IGoR. Hypergeometric tests were used in a later analysis to score TCR-TCR, TCR-HLA and TCR-CMV co-occurrence, with a repertoire-size bias correction applied to the TCR pairs. A later analysis estimated false discovery rates by permuting HLA or CMV assignments 20 times. In a later analysis, co-occurring TCRs were grouped with DBSCAN, and TCRdist sequence similarity was added when clustering was performed within HLA-allele-positive subsets. Repertoires with fewer than 30,000 or more than 120,000 public chains, plus five repertoires with anomalous nucleotide sharing, were excluded from co-occurrence clustering. TCRdb obtained this table from immuneACCESS and retained in-frame rearrangements with V and J assigned. These tables miss some clones; where compared with another copy, unresolved V genes account for less than half of the shortfall, and the remainder is unexplained. Clonal size and the V and J genes are those of that table, whereas D and trimming came from the DNA. In all, the sample holds approximately 150,000 clones, and 68% of those were seen once. Of the sample, approximately 1.5% is held by the ten largest clones.

As to this clone: The specificity of this receptor is unknown. No qualities accompany the bases; no much larger clone lies one base away.

Here V drops 2 bases and J drops 2 bases, and the junction holds 3 bases not matched to any gene. For CDR1 and CDR2, the germline V gene lists SGHTA and FQGTGA. Its CDR3 holds 17 amino acids, cysteine through phenylalanine. The CDR3 DNA has 51 bases and is translated from base 1. What was sequenced was PBMCs. The sequence links TRBV7-3 to TRBJ2-3, and TRBD2 matches 14 of the central bases. This sequence was found in a man between 45 and 60 years old in good health and CMV-seronegative. The base sequence is TGTGCCAGCAGCTTATTGACTAGCGGGGGGGACACAGATACGCAGTATTTT. It specifies CASSLLTSGGDTDTQYF. Reference TRBV7-3 and TRBJ2-3 proteins supply the regions before and after the CDR3; the full variable domain is: GAGVSQTPSNKVTEKGKYVELRCDPISGHTALYWYRQSLGQGPEFLIYFQGTGAADDSGLPNDRFFAVRPEGSVSTLKIQRTERGDSAVYLCASSLLTSGGDTDTQYFGPGTRLTVL.